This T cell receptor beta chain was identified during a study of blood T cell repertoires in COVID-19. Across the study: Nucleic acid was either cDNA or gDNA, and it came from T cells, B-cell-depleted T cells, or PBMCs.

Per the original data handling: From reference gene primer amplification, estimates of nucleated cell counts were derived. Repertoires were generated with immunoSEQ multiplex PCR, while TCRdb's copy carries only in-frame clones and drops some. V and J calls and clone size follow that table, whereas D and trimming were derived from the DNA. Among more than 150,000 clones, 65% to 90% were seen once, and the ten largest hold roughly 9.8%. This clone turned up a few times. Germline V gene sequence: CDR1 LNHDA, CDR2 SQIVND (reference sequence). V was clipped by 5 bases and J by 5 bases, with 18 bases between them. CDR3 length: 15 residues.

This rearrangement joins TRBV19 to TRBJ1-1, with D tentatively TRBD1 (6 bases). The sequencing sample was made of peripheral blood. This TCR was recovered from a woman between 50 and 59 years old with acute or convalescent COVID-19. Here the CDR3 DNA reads TGTGCCAGTAGTCCCCGGACAGCGAGGGGGACTGAAGCTTTCTTT. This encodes CASSPRTARGTEAFF.